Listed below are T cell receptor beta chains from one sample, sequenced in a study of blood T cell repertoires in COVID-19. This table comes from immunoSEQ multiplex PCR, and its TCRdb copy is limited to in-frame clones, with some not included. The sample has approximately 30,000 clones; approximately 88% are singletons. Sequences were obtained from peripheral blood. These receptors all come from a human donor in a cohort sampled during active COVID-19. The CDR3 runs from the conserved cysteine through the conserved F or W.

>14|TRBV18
CASSRLAAVGGQYF
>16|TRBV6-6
CASSLAQGSGDEKLFF
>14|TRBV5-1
CASSWDSTSYEQYF
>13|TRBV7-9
CASSLGADYEQYF
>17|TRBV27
CASSSRQLGLMNSPLHF
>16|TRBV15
CATSRGWRGGTDTQYF
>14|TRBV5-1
CASSPTVLNTEAFF
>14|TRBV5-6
CASGDGTGDNGYTF
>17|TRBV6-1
CASSGGLAGGRVNTQYF
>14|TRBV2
CASSKGQGTRELFF
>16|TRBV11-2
CASSFGTGSSSYEQYF
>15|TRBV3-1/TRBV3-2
CASSLSTGGYSPLHF
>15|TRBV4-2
CASSQDGPPGYEQYF
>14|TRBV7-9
CASSLLRLNTEAFF
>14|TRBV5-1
CASSLEPTTDTQYF
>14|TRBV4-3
CASSLLVRDSPLHF
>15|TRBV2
CASSDVGTGSYEQYF
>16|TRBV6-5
CASSFQALFSGNTIYF
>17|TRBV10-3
CAISPSQVLANTGELFF
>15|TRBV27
CASSPLGGAKKGYTF
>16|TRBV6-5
CASSYSLGDRYNEQFF
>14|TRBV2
CASMGQGGPYEQYF
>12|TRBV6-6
CASSYELREAFF
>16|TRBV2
CASSVRRDFTGETQYF
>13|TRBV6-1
CASSEPRGETQYF
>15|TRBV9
CASSVGLVGRETQYF
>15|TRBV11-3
CASSLFYTGGNEQFF
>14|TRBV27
CASSWTGEREKLFF
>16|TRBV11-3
CASSLGAGTENTEAFF
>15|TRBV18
CASSRQGDSTDTQYF
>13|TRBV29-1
CSAAGQNTDTQYF
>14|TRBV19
CASSTQGVTDTQYF
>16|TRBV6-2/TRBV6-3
CASSRGNVLDGYEQYF
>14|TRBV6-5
CASSPKQTDTEAFF
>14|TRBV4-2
CASSPEQGNQPQHF
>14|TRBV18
CASSRGPRNQPQHF
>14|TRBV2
CASSGQGATGELFF
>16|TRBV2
CAAETGGGYGANVLTF
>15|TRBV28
CASRVEGRTAGGYTF
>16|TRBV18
CASSPRQGTTIYEQYF